Listed here are 19 T cell receptor beta chains from one sample, sequenced in a study of a mutant IDH1 vaccine in newly diagnosed glioma. Their recognized antigens are unknown. Time point: week 5, during vaccination. Every vaccine dose comprised 300 ug of mutant IDH1 20-mer peptide plus topical imiquimod. The data were produced by immunoSEQ multiplex PCR, yet TCRdb's version contains in-frame clones alone and is incomplete. The repertoire includes about 33,000 clones, around 85% of them detected once, and more than 20% sits in the top ten. The sample consisted of PBMCs, taken from a glioma patient whose treatment included an IDH1 peptide vaccine. These receptors originate from a man aged 30 to 39 with glioma.

The chain joins TRBV5-1 to TRBJ1-2, with D possibly being TRBD1 (5 bases). The CDR3 contains 16 residues. V was trimmed by 8 bases and J by 0 bases, leaving 20 bases between them. Looked up from germline, CDR1 is SGHRS and CDR2 is YFSETQ. The DNA for the CDR3 is TGCGCCAGTCTCGCCGGGGGGGTAGGCTCTAACTATGGCTACACCTTC. Translated, it gives CASLAGGVGSNYGYTF.

V and J are TRBV9 and TRBJ2-7; 9 nucleotides match TRBD1. The ends lost 3 bases at V and 3 bases at J; junction bases unmatched: 4. Per the germline V gene, CDR1 is SGDLS and CDR2 is YYNGEE. There are 14 residues in the CDR3. CDR3 residues: CASSAGTGFYEQYF. The CDR3 DNA is TGTGCCAGCAGCGCCGGGACAGGGTTCTACGAGCAGTACTTC.

V is TRBV11-3 and J is TRBJ2-7; no firm D call. CDR3 length equals 12 residues. The germline V gene encodes CDR1 SGHNT and CDR2 YENEEA. The V gene lost 1 base and the J gene lost 5 bases, with 6 bases spanning the gap. In nucleotides, the CDR3 is TGTGCCAGCAGCTTAGGGATTAACGAGCAGTACTTC. It yields the protein CASSLGINEQYF.

This clone was picked up a small number of times. The rearrangement links TRBV4-3 to TRBJ1-1; TRBD1 is a possible D gene (6 bases). V lost 4 bases, J lost 0 bases, and 15 bases lay in between. Germline V lookup: CDR1 LGHNA, CDR2 YSLEER. The CDR3 covers 16 residues. DNA of the CDR3: TGCGCCAGCAGCCCCGGCCCCGGACAGATGAACACTGAAGCTTTCTTT. Encoded protein: CASSPGPGQMNTEAFF.

This clone was recorded a few times. The chain has TRBV19 and TRBJ2-7; D gene uncertain. CDR1 and CDR2 from the germline V gene are LNHDA and SQIVND (reference sequence). The CDR3 totals 12 residues. V lost 6 bases and J lost 2, with 8 bases in between. CDR3 protein: CASSYGTYEQYF. DNA of the CDR3: TGTGCCAGTAGCTATGGGACCTACGAGCAGTACTTC.

The J gene is TRBJ2-1, the V gene TRBV30; 7 nucleotides align to TRBD2. V lost 3 bases and J lost 15; bases outside the gene matches: 11. The CDR3 extends over 12 amino acids. Germline assignment: CDR1 GTSNPN and CDR2 SVGIG (reference sequence). The CDR3 spells CAWSGLDPRRFF. The CDR3 DNA follows: TGTGCCTGGAGCGGACTAGACCCGCGCAGGTTCTTC. The full variable domain, rest sourced from reference TRBV30 and TRBJ2-1, is SQTIHQWPATLVQPVGSPLSLECTVEGTSNPNLYWYRQAAGRGLQLLFYSVGIGQISSEVPQNLSASRPQDRQFILSSKKLLLSDSGFYLCAWSGLDPRRFFGPGTRLTVL.

This clone came up a few times. The gene calls are TRBV29-1 and TRBJ1-4; 8 nucleotides agree with TRBD1. Trimming at V came to 4 bases and at J to 8 bases, leaving 3 bases not matched to a gene. The CDR3 is 12 amino acids. Germline lookup yields CDR1 SQVTM and CDR2 ANQGSEA. The CDR3 loop is CSVGRGREKLFF. DNA of the CDR3: TGCAGCGTTGGCAGGGGGCGGGAAAAACTGTTTTTT.

This chain links TRBV4-1 with TRBJ2-1, with a possible D match to TRBD2 (5 bases). The germline V gene encodes CDR1 MGHRA and CDR2 YSYEKL. Trimming took off 1 base at V and 8 bases at J, with 18 bases between the two ends. CDR3 size: 16 residues. The CDR3: CASSQVRARGVDEQFF. The CDR3 DNA sequence: TGCGCCAGCAGCCAAGTGAGGGCTCGGGGTGTTGATGAGCAGTTCTTC.

The chain has TRBV4-1 and TRBJ1-5; no clear D. V lost 0 bases and J lost 0, with 3 bases in between. CDR3 length: 14 amino acids. Looked up from germline, CDR1 is MGHRA and CDR2 is YSYEKL. The chain's CDR3 is CASSQEGSNQPQHF. The CDR3 region has the DNA TGCGCCAGCAGCCAAGAGGGTAGCAATCAGCCCCAGCATTTT.

This clone has a handful of counts. The gene calls are TRBV15 and TRBJ1-1; no firm D call. The V gene's germline CDR1 is LNHNV and CDR2 YYDKDF (reference sequence). The CDR3 totals 13 residues. V was cut by 0 bases and J by 9 bases, with 11 bases left in between. The CDR3 reads CATSRDLGSQAFF. The CDR3 DNA sequence: TGTGCCACCAGCAGAGATTTGGGCAGTCAAGCTTTCTTT.

This chain uses TRBV9 with TRBJ2-2; 7 bases map to TRBD2. From germline, CDR1 is SGDLS and CDR2 YYNGEE. Trimming cost V 0 bases and J 1 base; bases outside gene matches: 12. The CDR3 has 19 residues. The CDR3 DNA is TGTGCCAGCAGCGTAGAGGTTACTGGACTAGGTGGGAACACCGGGGAGCTGTTTTTT. This sequence encodes CASSVEVTGLGGNTGELFF.

The genes are TRBV6-5 and TRBJ2-3; weak D call: TRBD2 (6 bases). Germline V lookup: CDR1 MNHEY, CDR2 SVGAGI. V gave up 9 bases and J gave up 0 bases, with 13 bases separating them. This CDR3 spans 14 amino acids. Here the CDR3 DNA reads TGTGCCAGTTCAGCGGGTGCTAGCACAGATACGCAGTATTTT. Amino acids: CASSAGASTDTQYF.

The J gene is TRBJ1-1, the V gene TRBV7-7, with a possible D match to TRBD1 (5 bases). The CDR3 sequence is 13 residues long. The V gene lost 5 bases and the J gene lost 0 bases, with 7 bases spanning the gap. Germline CDR1 is SSHAT and CDR2 is FNYEAQ (reference sequence). The CDR3 nucleotides read TGTGCCAGCAGCGAGGGGCTGAACACTGAAGCTTTCTTT. Translating it yields CASSEGLNTEAFF.

The chain couples TRBV9 to TRBJ2-7; 9 bases line up with TRBD1. The germline V gene encodes CDR1 SGDLS and CDR2 YYNGEE. This CDR3 spans 15 amino acids. V trimming: 4 bases; J trimming: 4 bases; junction bases outside the gene matches: 9. CDR3 protein: CASSPGQGSMYEQYF. In DNA, the CDR3 is TGTGCCAGCAGCCCAGGACAGGGGTCTATGTACGAGCAGTACTTC.

V gene TRBV5-6 combines with J gene TRBJ2-3; D call uncertain. The CDR3 loop spans 13 amino acids. The V end was cut by 0 bases, the J end by 5 bases, with 7 bases between. Germline V gene sequence: CDR1 SGHDT, CDR2 YYEEEE. As DNA, the CDR3 is TGTGCCAGCAGCTTGGGACTGATAGATACGCAGTATTTT. Translating it yields CASSLGLIDTQYF.

The chain uses TRBV7-6 and TRBJ2-3; possibly TRBD2 for D (6 bases). The germline V and J ends were trimmed by 1 base and 0 bases, with 11 bases remaining between them. Germline assignment: CDR1 SGHVS and CDR2 FNYEAQ. The CDR3 runs 16 residues. CDR3 sequence reads: CASSLVTSSSTDTQYF. The CDR3 DNA sequence: TGTGCCAGCAGCTTAGTTACTAGCTCTAGCACAGATACGCAGTATTTT.

The V call is TRBV6-1, the J call TRBJ2-7; D is unresolved. The V end lost 3 bases, the J end lost 2 bases, and 11 bases lay between the germline ends. The CDR3 runs to 14 residues. The V gene's germline CDR1 is MNHNS and CDR2 SASEGT. The CDR3 reads CASSDVLGTYEQYF. CDR3 in DNA: TGTGCCAGCAGTGATGTACTGGGAACCTACGAGCAGTACTTC.

The table lists this clone with a count of one. The gene calls are TRBV2 and TRBJ1-6; 7 positions match TRBD1. V trimming: 4 bases; J trimming: 4 bases; junction bases outside the gene matches: 4. The CDR3 covers 15 residues. CDR1 is SNHLY and CDR2 is FYNNEI in the germline V gene. CDR3 loop: CASSGEQGYNSPLHF. DNA of the CDR3: TGTGCCAGCAGTGGGGAACAGGGGTATAATTCACCCCTCCACTTT.

The genes are TRBV6-6 and TRBJ1-5; the D is unclear. V lost 2 bases and J 3 bases, leaving 8 bases between the germline ends. The CDR3 runs 14 residues. Germline CDR1 is MNHNY and CDR2 is SVGAGI (reference sequence). Here the CDR3 reads CASSYDIINQPQHF. Here the CDR3 DNA reads TGTGCCAGCAGTTACGATATTATCAATCAGCCCCAGCATTTT.